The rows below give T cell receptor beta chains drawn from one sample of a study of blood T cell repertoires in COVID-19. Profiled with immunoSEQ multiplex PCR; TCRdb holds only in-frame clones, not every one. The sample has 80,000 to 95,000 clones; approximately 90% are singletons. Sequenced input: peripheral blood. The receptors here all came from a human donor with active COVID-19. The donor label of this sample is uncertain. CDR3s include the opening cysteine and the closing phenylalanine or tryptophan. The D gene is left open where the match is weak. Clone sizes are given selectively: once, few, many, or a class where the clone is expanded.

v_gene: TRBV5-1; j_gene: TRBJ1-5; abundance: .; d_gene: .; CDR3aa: CASSLSGGFNQPQHF; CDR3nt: TGCGCCAGCAGCTTGAGTGGGGGGTTCAATCAGCCCCAGCATTTT
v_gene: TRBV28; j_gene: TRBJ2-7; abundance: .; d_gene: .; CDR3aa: CASSFRGANYEQYF; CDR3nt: TGTGCCAGCAGTTTTCGGGGGGCGAATTACGAGCAGTACTTC
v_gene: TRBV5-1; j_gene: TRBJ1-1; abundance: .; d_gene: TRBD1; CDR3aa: CASRQGRSTEAFF; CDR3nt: TGCGCCAGCCGACAGGGGCGATCGACTGAAGCTTTCTTT
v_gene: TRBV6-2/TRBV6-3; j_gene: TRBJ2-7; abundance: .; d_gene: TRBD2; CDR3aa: CASSLTSGGAYEQYF; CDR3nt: TGTGCCAGCAGCCTAACTAGCGGGGGGGCATACGAGCAGTACTTC
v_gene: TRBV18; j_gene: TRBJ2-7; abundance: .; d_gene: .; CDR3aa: CASSQGQGGPWAYEQYF; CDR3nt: TGTGCCAGCTCCCAAGGACAGGGAGGGCCGTGGGCCTACGAGCAGTACTTC
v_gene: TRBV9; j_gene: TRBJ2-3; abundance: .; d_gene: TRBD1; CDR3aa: CASSVGGQGRDTQYF; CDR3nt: TGTGCCAGCAGCGTAGGAGGACAGGGGAGGGATACGCAGTATTTT
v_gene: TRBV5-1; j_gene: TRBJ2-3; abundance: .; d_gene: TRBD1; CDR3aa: CASSQMATGGGTDTQYF; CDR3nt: TGCGCCAGCAGCCAAATGGCGACAGGGGGAGGCACAGATACGCAGTATTTT
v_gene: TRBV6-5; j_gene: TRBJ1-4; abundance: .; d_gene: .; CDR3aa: CASSPPGRRQLFF; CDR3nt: TGTGCCAGCAGCCCCCCCGGCAGGCGACAACTGTTTTTT
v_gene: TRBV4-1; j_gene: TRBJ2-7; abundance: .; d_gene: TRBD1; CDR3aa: CASSPGQASYEQYF; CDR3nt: TGCGCCAGCAGCCCCGGACAGGCCTCCTACGAGCAGTACTTC
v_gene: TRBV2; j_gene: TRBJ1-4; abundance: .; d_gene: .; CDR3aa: CASKKRQGGATANEKLFF; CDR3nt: TGTGCCAGCAAAAAGAGGCAGGGAGGGGCAACAGCTAATGAAAAACTGTTTTTT
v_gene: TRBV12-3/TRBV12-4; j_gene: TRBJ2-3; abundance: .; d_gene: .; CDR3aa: CASSLTPRDTQYF; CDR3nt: TGTGCCAGCAGTTTAACTCCGAGAGATACGCAGTATTTT
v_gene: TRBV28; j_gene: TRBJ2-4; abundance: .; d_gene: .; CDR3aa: CASKTPGQIAKNIQYF; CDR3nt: TGTGCCAGCAAGACGCCGGGACAAATAGCCAAAAACATTCAGTACTTC
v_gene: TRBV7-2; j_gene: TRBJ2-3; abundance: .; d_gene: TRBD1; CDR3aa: CASSISSGQGAYF; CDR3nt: TGTGCCAGCAGCATTAGCTCGGGACAGGGGGCGTATTTT
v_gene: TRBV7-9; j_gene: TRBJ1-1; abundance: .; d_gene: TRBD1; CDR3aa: CASSSLSNRGVEAFF; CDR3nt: TGTGCCAGCAGCTCACTAAGCAACAGGGGGGTGGAAGCTTTCTTT
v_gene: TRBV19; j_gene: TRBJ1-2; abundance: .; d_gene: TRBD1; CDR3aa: CASSRSTGTGAYGYTF; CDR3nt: TGTGCCAGTAGTCGATCAACCGGGACAGGGGCCTATGGCTACACCTTC
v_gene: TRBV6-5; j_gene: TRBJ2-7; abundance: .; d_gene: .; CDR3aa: CASRGRLDSYEQYF; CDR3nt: TGTGCCAGCCGGGGTCGGCTAGACTCCTACGAGCAGTACTTC
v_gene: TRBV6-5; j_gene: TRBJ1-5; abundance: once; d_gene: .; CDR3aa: CASSRTRGQPQHF; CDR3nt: TGTGCCAGCAGTCGGACAAGGGGACAGCCCCAGCATTTT
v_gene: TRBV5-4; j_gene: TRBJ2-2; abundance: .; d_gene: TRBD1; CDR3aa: CASSLGQGQNTGELFF; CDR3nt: TGTGCCAGCAGCTTGGGACAGGGACAAAACACCGGGGAGCTGTTTTTT
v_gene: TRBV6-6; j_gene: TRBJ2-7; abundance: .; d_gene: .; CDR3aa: CASSSLGDIYEQYF; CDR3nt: TGTGCCAGCAGTTCCCTCGGGGACATCTACGAGCAGTACTTC
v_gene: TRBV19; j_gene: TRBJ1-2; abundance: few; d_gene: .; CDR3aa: CASSIGGQSSYTF; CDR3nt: TGTGCCAGTAGTATAGGCGGACAGTCGAGCTACACCTTC
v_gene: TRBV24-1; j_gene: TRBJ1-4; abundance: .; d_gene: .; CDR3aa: CATSVGASTNEKLFF; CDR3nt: TGTGCCACCAGTGTTGGGGCGTCAACTAATGAAAAACTGTTTTTT
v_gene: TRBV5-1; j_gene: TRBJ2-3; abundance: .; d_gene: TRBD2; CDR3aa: CASSLGLAGDTQYF; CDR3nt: TGCGCCAGCAGCTTGGGGCTAGCGGGTGATACGCAGTATTTT
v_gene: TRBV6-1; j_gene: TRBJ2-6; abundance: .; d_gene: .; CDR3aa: CASSDFPLSGANVLTF; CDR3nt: TGTGCCAGCAGTGATTTCCCCCTCTCTGGGGCCAACGTCCTGACTTTC
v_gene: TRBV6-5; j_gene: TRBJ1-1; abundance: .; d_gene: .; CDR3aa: CASSNGGNTEAFF; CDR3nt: TGTGCCAGCAGCAATGGGGGCAACACTGAAGCTTTCTTT
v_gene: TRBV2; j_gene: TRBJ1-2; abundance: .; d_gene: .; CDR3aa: CNGGGYTF; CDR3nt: TGTAACGGCGGTGGCTACACCTTC
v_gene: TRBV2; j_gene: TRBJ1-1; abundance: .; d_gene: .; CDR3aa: CASSETGWAEAFF; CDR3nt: TGTGCCAGCAGTGAAACAGGGTGGGCTGAAGCTTTCTTT
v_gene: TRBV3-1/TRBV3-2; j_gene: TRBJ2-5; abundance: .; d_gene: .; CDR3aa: CASSQPDRTLSYQETQYF; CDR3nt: TGTGCCAGCAGCCAACCGGACAGAACTCTATCGTACCAAGAGACCCAGTACTTC
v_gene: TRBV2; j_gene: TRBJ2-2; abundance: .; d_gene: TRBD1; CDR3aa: CASRGQGDTGELFF; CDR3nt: TGTGCCAGCAGGGGACAGGGTGACACCGGGGAGCTGTTTTTT
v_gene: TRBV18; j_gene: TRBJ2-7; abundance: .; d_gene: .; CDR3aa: CASSPLEIGGQGSYEQYF; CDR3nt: TGTGCCAGCTCACCACTCGAGATCGGTGGGCAGGGATCCTACGAGCAGTACTTC
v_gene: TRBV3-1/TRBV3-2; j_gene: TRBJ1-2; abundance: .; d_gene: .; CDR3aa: CASSQADAVNGYTF; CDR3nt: TGTGCCAGCAGCCAAGCCGACGCGGTAAATGGCTACACCTTC
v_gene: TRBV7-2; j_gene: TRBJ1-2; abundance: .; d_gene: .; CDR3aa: CASSSPSSVNYGYTF; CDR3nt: TGTGCCAGCAGCTCCCCTTCGTCCGTGAACTATGGCTACACCTTC
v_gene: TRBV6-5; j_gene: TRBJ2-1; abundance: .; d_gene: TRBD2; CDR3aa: CASRVGGLAGTEQFF; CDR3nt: TGTGCCAGCAGGGTAGGAGGACTAGCGGGGACCGAGCAGTTCTTC
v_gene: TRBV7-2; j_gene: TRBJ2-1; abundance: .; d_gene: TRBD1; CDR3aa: CASSSDRGYEQFF; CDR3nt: TGTGCCAGCAGCTCGGACAGGGGTTATGAGCAGTTCTTC
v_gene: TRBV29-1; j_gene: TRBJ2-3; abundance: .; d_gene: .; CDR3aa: CSESPPLGMQYF; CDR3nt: TGCAGCGAGTCGCCCCCCCTAGGTATGCAGTATTTT
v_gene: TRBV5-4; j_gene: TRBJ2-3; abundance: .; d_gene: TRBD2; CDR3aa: CASSLGLAGADTQYF; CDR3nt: TGTGCCAGCAGCTTGGGACTAGCGGGGGCAGATACGCAGTATTTT
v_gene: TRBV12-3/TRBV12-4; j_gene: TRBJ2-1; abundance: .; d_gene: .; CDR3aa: CASSTGTEQFF; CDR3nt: TGTGCCAGCAGCACCGGGACAGAGCAGTTCTTC
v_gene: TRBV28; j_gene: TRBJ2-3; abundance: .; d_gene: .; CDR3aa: CASSSRGGGVYSPDTQYF; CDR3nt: TGTGCCAGCAGTAGTAGGGGGGGCGGTGTATATTCCCCGGATACGCAGTATTTT
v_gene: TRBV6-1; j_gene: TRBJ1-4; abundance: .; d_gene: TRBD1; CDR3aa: CASSEAGQDEKLFF; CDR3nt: TGTGCCAGCAGTGAGGCAGGACAGGATGAAAAACTGTTTTTT
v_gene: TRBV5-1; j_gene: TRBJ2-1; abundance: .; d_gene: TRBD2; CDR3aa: CASSPMGLAGANEQFF; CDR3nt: TGCGCCAGCAGCCCCATGGGACTAGCGGGGGCAAATGAGCAGTTCTTC
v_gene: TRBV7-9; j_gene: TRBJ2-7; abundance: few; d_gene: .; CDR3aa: CASSRSYEQYF; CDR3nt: TGTGCCAGCAGCCGGTCCTACGAGCAGTACTTC
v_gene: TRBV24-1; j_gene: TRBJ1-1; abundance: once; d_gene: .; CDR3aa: CATRGARGMGTEAFF; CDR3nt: TGTGCCACCAGGGGGGCCAGGGGTATGGGCACTGAAGCTTTCTTT
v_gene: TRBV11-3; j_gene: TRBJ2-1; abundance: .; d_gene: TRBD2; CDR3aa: CASSPGTTSNEQFF; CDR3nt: TGTGCCAGCAGCCCCGGGACTACCTCCAATGAGCAGTTCTTC